This TCR beta chain appears in the sequencing data of a study of cytomegalovirus exposure and HLA in healthy donors. The germline gives CDR1 SGHTA, CDR2 FQGTGA. The V gene lost 4 bases and the J gene lost 6 bases, with 6 bases spanning the gap. The CDR3 totals 12 residues. The PCR was carried out with 60 Vbeta primers and 13 Jbeta primers. The repertoire was sequenced with immunoSEQ multiplex PCR; TCRdb's copy has only in-frame clones and lacks some. The table shows approximately 210,000 clones, with about four fifths occurring only once. Material for sequencing was PBMCs. This rearrangement joins TRBV7-3 to TRBJ2-2, with D unclear. This clonotype was obtained from a woman between 40 and 50 years old in good health and CMV-seronegative. Written as DNA, the CDR3 is TGTGCCAGCAGCTCCCCTCCCGGGGAGCTGTTTTTT. Its protein product is CASSSPPGELFF.